The rows below give T cell receptor beta chains drawn from one sample of a study of regulatory T cells in long-lasting Graves disease. Using its own MiXCR run on the multiplex PCR reads, TCRdb lists one record per CDR3 protein. The sample has hundreds of thousands of distinct CDR3 sequences, approximately 21% seen once. This specimen was peripheral blood mononuclear cells (PBMCs), taken when the disease was refractory, from a patient treated with antithyroid drugs. The receptor set was obtained from a female donor with Graves disease. CDR3s include the opening cysteine and the closing phenylalanine or tryptophan. Each record gives: CDR3 protein, J gene, V gene.

CASSEGTVAKETQYF,TRBJ2-5,TRBV7-6
CSASRRTGPSYEQYF,TRBJ2-7,TRBV20-1
CASTLGASHQPQHF,TRBJ1-5,TRBV12-3/TRBV12-4
CASIGVEGYTF,TRBJ1-2,TRBV6-1
CAIGRSETQYF,TRBJ2-5,TRBV10-3
CASSLKDGAGSTQYF,TRBJ2-5,TRBV7-8
CASSYSGLDGYTF,TRBJ1-2,TRBV6-2/TRBV6-3
CASRDIGRHEQYF,TRBJ2-7,TRBV5-1
CASPGSANYGYTF,TRBJ1-2,TRBV2
CASTGGGGRHYGYTF,TRBJ1-2,TRBV25-1
CSARDEWANTEAFF,TRBJ1-1,TRBV20-1
CASSRGASTDTQYF,TRBJ2-3,TRBV5-1
CASSLRGGDYYEQYF,TRBJ2-7,TRBV7-2
CASSLAGQGASGANVLTF,TRBJ2-6,TRBV5-1
CASSFSYGSSYEQYF,TRBJ2-7,TRBV27
CASSVDGGGSSYEQYF,TRBJ2-7,TRBV9
CASSQVTSMGSYEQYF,TRBJ2-7,TRBV3-1
CASRATSGTGAGTQYF,TRBJ2-5,TRBV7-8
CASSSFYLAGSGNTIYF,TRBJ1-3,TRBV12-3/TRBV12-4
CASSLAGNSIEAFF,TRBJ1-1,TRBV7-9
CASSLVLRDDLNQPQHF,TRBJ1-5,TRBV28
CASSPDDYGQETQYF,TRBJ2-5,TRBV18
CASSPRDREPGELFF,TRBJ2-2,TRBV28
CASGEGLAGEAGELFF,TRBJ2-2,TRBV28
CSARRGHENTEAFF,TRBJ1-1,TRBV20-1
CSARTGIVNTEAFF,TRBJ1-1,TRBV20-1
CASSGLRTDLNYGYTF,TRBJ1-2,TRBV25-1
CASREQGASYYEQYF,TRBJ2-7,TRBV19
CASSLIAGVSYNSPLHF,TRBJ1-6,TRBV7-2
CASSELGVNYGYTF,TRBJ1-2,TRBV25-1
CSAREGQGENQPQHF,TRBJ1-5,TRBV20-1
CASSLSFSTDTQYF,TRBJ2-3,TRBV7-2
CSVEGGQGGDGYTF,TRBJ1-2,TRBV29-1
CASSLHRGLNYGYTF,TRBJ1-2,TRBV28
CASSPRTGRDTEAFF,TRBJ1-1,TRBV7-9
CASNQGNTEAFF,TRBJ1-1,TRBV28
CSVEGVSSLQETQYF,TRBJ2-5,TRBV29-1
CSARVTGVHGYTF,TRBJ1-2,TRBV20-1
CASSLDGPSGPQHF,TRBJ1-5,TRBV28
CASSEKDRVQPQHF,TRBJ1-5,TRBV6-1
CSARPSHTEAFF,TRBJ1-1,TRBV20-1
CSAPGEGGQDTQYF,TRBJ2-3,TRBV20-1
CATSDFRTGNTGELFF,TRBJ2-2,TRBV24-1
CASATGAHTEAFF,TRBJ1-1,TRBV2
CASGSRVGGEQYF,TRBJ2-7,TRBV6-1
CAIRGGENQPQHF,TRBJ1-5,TRBV10-3
CATSDSSGRGGETQYF,TRBJ2-5,TRBV24-1
CAWSVEGYEQYF,TRBJ2-7,TRBV30
CASSPSGTGLSGYTF,TRBJ1-2,TRBV7-9
CSVSTGDTEAFF,TRBJ1-1,TRBV29-1
CASSFPGSPLHF,TRBJ1-6,TRBV27
CASSYHRGCNQPQHF,TRBJ1-5,TRBV19
CASSYSGTGVLRTGELFF,TRBJ2-2,TRBV6-5
CSAMGLAGAYEQYF,TRBJ2-7,TRBV20-1